The sequence of this T cell receptor (beta chain) was determined in a study of shared clonotypes between healthy human individuals. Study-level results: Limitation of the genetic and exposure-history diversity represented came from the few donors.

In germline, CDR1 is SEHNR, CDR2 FQNEAQ (reference sequence). The length of the CDR3 is 15 residues. With 2 bases removed from V and 4 bases from J, the gap between germline ends came to 14 bases. This clone was observed once. Its antigen is unidentified. For each subset, genomic DNA was distributed in equal portions over several immunoSEQ plates. Some clones are missing from TCRdb's copy, which holds only in-frame ones; the method was immunoSEQ multiplex PCR. Here the sample spans about 700,000 clones, roughly 94% being singletons. Naivety among CD8 cells was defined by CD45RO negativity and positive CCR7 selection, thereby excluding terminally differentiated effector memory CD45RA+ cells.

The chain combines TRBV7-9 with TRBJ1-2, with TRBD1 as a possible D gene (5 bases). The TCR originated in a man aged 25 to 45 in good health. Sequenced material: naive CD8+ T cells sorted from blood. The CDR3 is CASSLPRDGIYGYTF. The CDR3 bases are TGTGCCAGCAGCTTACCTCGGGACGGGATCTATGGCTACACCTTC.